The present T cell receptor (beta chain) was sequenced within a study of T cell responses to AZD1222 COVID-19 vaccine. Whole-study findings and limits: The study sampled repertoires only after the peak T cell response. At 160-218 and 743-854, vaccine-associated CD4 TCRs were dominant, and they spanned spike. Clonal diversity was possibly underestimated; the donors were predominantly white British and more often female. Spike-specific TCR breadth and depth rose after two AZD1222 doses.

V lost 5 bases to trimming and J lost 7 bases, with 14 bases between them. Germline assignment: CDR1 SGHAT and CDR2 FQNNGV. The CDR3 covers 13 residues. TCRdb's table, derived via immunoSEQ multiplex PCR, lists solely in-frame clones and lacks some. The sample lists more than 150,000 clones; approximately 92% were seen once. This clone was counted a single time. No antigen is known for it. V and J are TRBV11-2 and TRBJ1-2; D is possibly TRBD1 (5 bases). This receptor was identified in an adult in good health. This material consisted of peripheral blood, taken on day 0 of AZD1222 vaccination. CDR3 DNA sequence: TGTGCCAGCAGCCCCGGCGGGGGATTTGGCTACACCTTC. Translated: CASSPGGGFGYTF.